A single sample is the source of the 28 T cell receptor beta chains below, sequenced in a study of a mutant IDH1 vaccine in newly diagnosed glioma. These TCRs are of unknown antigen specificity. Described time point: week 23, last vaccination. In every dose of vaccine, 300 ug of mutant IDH1 20-mer peptide was given alongside topical imiquimod. Here immunoSEQ multiplex PCR was the method, and the copy in TCRdb shows in-frame clones only, minus some. The table lists about 60,000 clones, around 86% of them singletons. Sequenced material: PBMCs, taken from a glioma patient whose treatment included an IDH1 peptide vaccine. The receptors here all came from a man in his forties with glioma.

The V call is TRBV10-3, the J call TRBJ2-2; 7 nucleotides agree with TRBD2. The CDR3 contains 14 residues. The V gene end was trimmed by 7 bases and the J gene end by 5 bases; junction bases not matched to a gene: 7. Germline assignment: CDR1 ENHRY and CDR2 SYGVKD. CDR3 in DNA: TGTGCCATCAAGGGCGGGAGCCGAACCGGGGAGCTGTTTTTT. Protein sequence: CAIKGGSRTGELFF.

DNA for the CDR3: TGTGCCAGCAGGACATTTGGGGGCCCGAACTATGGCTACACCTTC. Translation: CASRTFGGPNYGYTF. This chain connects TRBV5-6 to TRBJ1-2; possible D gene TRBD1, 6 bases. CDR3 length: 15 residues. Germline values: CDR1 SGHDT, CDR2 YYEEEE. Between the trimmed V and J ends, which lost 5 bases and 2 bases, there was a span of 16 bases.

This chain joins TRBV6-1 and TRBJ1-5, with D hard to call. V was clipped by 8 bases and J by 4 bases, with 18 bases between them. The CDR3 is 15 amino acids. Germline V gives CDR1 MNHNS, CDR2 SASEGT. CDR3 DNA: TGTGCCAGCGTATACGGGATGACCGAGAATCAGCCCCAGCATTTT. This gives the protein CASVYGMTENQPQHF.

J is TRBJ1-2 and V is TRBV18; maybe TRBD1 (6 bases). The CDR3 spans 15 residues. V lost 0 bases to trimming and J lost 6 bases, with 14 bases between them. Germline V gives CDR1 KGHSH, CDR2 LQKENI. DNA of the CDR3: TGTGCCAGCTCACCACCCACCCGGGGGGCGCATGGCTACACCTTC. Its translation: CASSPPTRGAHGYTF.

The V call is TRBV4-2, the J call TRBJ2-1; 12 bases map to TRBD2. CDR1 LGHNA and CDR2 YNFKEQ come from the germline V gene. The junction had 10 bases not matched to a gene; V was cut back by 2 bases and J by 5 bases. This CDR3 region has 18 residues. The CDR3 is CASSQPYLTSGSDNEQFF. CDR3 DNA: TGTGCCAGCAGCCAACCCTATTTGACTAGCGGGAGTGACAATGAGCAGTTCTTC.

The chain has TRBV7-9 and TRBJ2-7, with D perhaps TRBD1 (5 bases). The germline V and J ends were trimmed by 5 bases and 4 bases, with 15 bases remaining between them. The CDR3 consists of 14 residues. Germline CDR1 reads SEHNR; CDR2 reads FQNEAQ (reference sequence). This CDR3 is CASSPDRRVYEQYF. For the CDR3, the DNA is TGTGCCAGCAGCCCGGACCGCAGGGTTTACGAGCAGTACTTC.

The rearrangement joins TRBV4-2 to TRBJ2-7, with a tentative D call TRBD2 (5 bases). Germline values: CDR1 LGHNA, CDR2 YNFKEQ. V was shortened by 3 bases and J by 2 bases, with 11 bases between the two germline ends. The CDR3 has 14 amino acids. The CDR3 DNA sequence: TGTGCCAGCAGCCAGGGCGGGCGTCCCTACGAGCAGTACTTC. Amino acids: CASSQGGRPYEQYF.

CDR3 sequence: CASSIQGGYGYTF. The CDR3 bases are TGTGCCAGTAGTATACAGGGGGGCTATGGCTACACCTTC. This sequence joins TRBV19 and TRBJ1-2; 7 bases match TRBD1. The V gene end was trimmed by 2 bases and the J gene end by 4 bases; junction bases not matched to a gene: 1. CDR3 size: 13 residues. Germline values: CDR1 LNHDA, CDR2 SQIVND (reference sequence).

The chain is built from TRBV7-2 and TRBJ2-2; a weak D match, TRBD1 (6 bases). Germline CDR1 is SGHTA and CDR2 is FQGNSA. V was clipped by 5 bases and J by 5 bases, with 12 bases between them. CDR3 length: 14 amino acids. CDR3 loop: CASSPQGNTGELFF. Here the CDR3 DNA reads TGTGCCAGCAGCCCACAGGGCAATACCGGGGAGCTGTTTTTT. Full variable domain (missing parts from reference TRBV7-2 and TRBJ2-2): GAGVSQSPSNKVTEKGKDVELRCDPISGHTALYWYRQSLGQGLEFLIYFQGNSAPDKSGLPSDRFSAERTGGSVSTLTIQRTQQEDSAVYLCASSPQGNTGELFFGEGSRLTVL.

This chain links TRBV6-5 with TRBJ1-2; D unresolved. The germline gives CDR1 MNHEY, CDR2 SVGAGI. V was shortened by 2 bases and J by 5 bases, with 15 bases between the two germline ends. This CDR3 is built from 15 residues. CDR3 nucleotide sequence: TGTGCCAGCAGTTACAAGTCAGCTACCTTTTATGGCTACACCTTC. Translation: CASSYKSATFYGYTF.

As regards this clone: Distinct nucleotide sequences in the sample also encode this CDR3. The rearrangement uses TRBV28 and TRBJ1-1, with D unresolved. The CDR3 spans 14 residues. V dropped 3 bases and J dropped 0 bases, with 8 bases sitting between them. Per the germline V gene, CDR1 is MDHEN and CDR2 is SYDVKM. The CDR3 nucleotides are TGTGCCAGCAGTTTCGGCAGTATGAACACTGAAGCTTTCTTT. Protein sequence: CASSFGSMNTEAFF.

The chain combines TRBV5-6 with TRBJ2-4; possible D gene TRBD1, 7 bases. V dropped 1 base and J dropped 6 bases, with 8 bases sitting between them. Germline V gene data show CDR1 as SGHDT and CDR2 as YYEEEE. The CDR3 is 13 residues long. The CDR3 region is CASSLQGGNIQYF. The CDR3 bases are TGTGCCAGCAGCTTGCAGGGGGGAAACATTCAGTACTTC.

The rearrangement uses TRBV5-3 and TRBJ2-3, with 10 bases identical to TRBD1. TRBV5-3 is an ORF, and what it does is uncertain. The V and J ends lost 4 bases and 0 bases, in that order; junction bases with no gene match: 8. The CDR3 runs to 17 residues. The CDR3 protein is CARSIQDRGQSTDTQYF. As DNA, the CDR3 is TGTGCCAGAAGCATACAAGACAGGGGGCAGAGCACAGATACGCAGTATTTT.

Only a few counts were recorded for this clone. The gene calls are TRBV7-2 and TRBJ2-3; 8 nucleotides line up with TRBD2. The germline gives CDR1 SGHTA, CDR2 FQGNSA. CDR3 length: 15 amino acids. The junction had 9 bases not matched to a gene; V was cut back by 6 bases and J by 4 bases. CDR3 nucleotides: TGTGCCAGCAGACATAGCGGGGTGGGGTCAGATACGCAGTATTTT. It yields the protein CASRHSGVGSDTQYF.

The chain links TRBV2 to TRBJ1-5; 10 bases map to TRBD1. The CDR3 spans 15 residues. The germline CDR1 and CDR2 sequences are SNHLY and FYNNEI. V lost 6 bases, J lost 3 bases, and 5 bases stayed unmatched. The chain's CDR3 is CASRVGQGNNQPQHF. The CDR3 nucleotides are TGTGCCAGCAGGGTGGGACAGGGGAACAATCAGCCCCAGCATTTT.

The rearrangement links TRBV6-5 to TRBJ2-7; 7 bases agree with TRBD1. Germline trimming cut 8 bases from V and 2 bases from J; bases unmatched to any gene: 9. Germline CDR1 is MNHEY and CDR2 is SVGAGI. There are 14 residues in the CDR3. The CDR3 DNA reads as TGTGCCAGCGGGAGACAGGGTCCTACCTACGAGCAGTACTTC. Translated, it gives CASGRQGPTYEQYF.

The chain joins TRBV4-1 to TRBJ2-1; D possibly corresponds to TRBD2 (5 bases). The CDR3 runs 12 residues. V lost 4 bases to trimming and J lost 5 bases, with 6 bases between them. CDR1 and CDR2 from the germline V gene are MGHRA and YSYEKL. DNA of the CDR3: TGCGCCAGCAGCCCGAGGGACAATGAGCAGTTCTTC. It yields the protein CASSPRDNEQFF.

The V and J genes are TRBV2 and TRBJ2-6; D ambiguous. V lost 6 bases, J lost 4 bases, and 19 bases lay in between. The CDR3 is 17 amino acids. CDR1 SNHLY and CDR2 FYNNEI come from the germline V gene. In DNA, the CDR3 is TGTGCCAGCAGCGATTTGGGATCCAGCTCCGGGGCCAACGTCCTGACTTTC. It codes for CASSDLGSSSGANVLTF.

This chain links TRBV18 with TRBJ1-2, with 10 bases that match TRBD1. CDR1 is KGHSH, CDR2 LQKENI, per germline. This CDR3 region has 17 residues. V lost 2 bases to trimming and J lost 8 bases; unmatched junction nucleotides: 14. CDR3 protein: CASSPGGLGQGGNGYTF. The CDR3 nucleotides read TGTGCCAGCTCACCAGGAGGCTTAGGACAGGGGGGAAACGGCTACACCTTC.

The genes are TRBV27 and TRBJ1-2; 7 nucleotides match TRBD1. Per the germline V gene, CDR1 is MNHEY and CDR2 is SMNVEV (reference sequence). The CDR3 is 15 amino acids. The junction had 7 bases not matched to a gene; V was cut back by 5 bases and J by 1 base. CDR3 DNA sequence: TGTGCCAGCAGTGTTCGACAGGGCCTTAACTATGGCTACACCTTC. This sequence encodes CASSVRQGLNYGYTF.

This chain uses TRBV6-6 with TRBJ2-7; tentative D call: TRBD2 (6 bases). This CDR3 is 14 amino acids long. V lost 0 bases and J lost 5, with 11 bases in between. The germline V gene has CDR1 MNHNY and CDR2 SVGAGI (reference sequence). CDR3 region: CASSYSMRGDEQYF. The CDR3 nucleotides read TGTGCCAGCAGTTACTCGATGCGGGGTGACGAGCAGTACTTC.

The rearrangement uses TRBV21-1 and TRBJ2-3; whether TRBD2, the table's D call, matches the DNA was not checked. TRBV21-1 is assigned pseudogene status. The CDR3 is 14 residues long. The DNA for the CDR3 is TGTGCCAGCAGCTCCCCGGGAGCGGGAGATACGCAGTATTTT. Its translation is CASSSPGAGDTQYF.

The chain links TRBV5-1 to TRBJ2-5; 7 bases align to TRBD2. CDR1 and CDR2 from the germline V gene are SGHRS and YFSETQ. The CDR3 is 17 amino acids. With 4 bases clipped from V and 11 bases from J, the junction kept 23 bases outside the gene matches. The chain's CDR3 is CASSPGARVTLAGEQYF. The DNA for the CDR3 is TGCGCCAGCAGCCCTGGGGCACGGGTAACCCTCGCGGGAGAGCAGTACTTC.

V usage is TRBV5-1 and J usage is TRBJ2-3, with D possibly matching TRBD2 (6 bases). This CDR3 spans 13 amino acids. Trimming pared 3 bases from V and 5 bases from J, leaving 10 bases between. Germline V gene lookup returns CDR1 SGHRS and CDR2 YFSETQ. CDR3 protein: CASSSVGGDTQYF. The CDR3 coding sequence is TGCGCCAGCAGCTCGGTGGGGGGAGATACGCAGTATTTT.

The genes are TRBV7-9 and TRBJ1-5; no firm D call. V was pared by 6 bases and J by 8 bases, with 11 bases between. There are 12 residues in the CDR3. CDR1 is SEHNR and CDR2 is FQNEAQ in the germline V gene (reference sequence). Written as DNA, the CDR3 is TGTGCCAGCAGATCGGAGTCGGAGCCCCAGCATTTT. Its translation is CASRSESEPQHF.

The chain combines TRBV25-1 with TRBJ2-1; 8 positions match TRBD2. CDR1 is MGHDK, CDR2 SYGVNS, per germline. The CDR3 length is 16 residues. The J segment lost 6 bases and the V segment lost 6 bases, leaving 13 bases of the junction unmatched. Here the CDR3 DNA reads TGTGCCAGCAGCCCGGGGACTAGTCTCTTCTCCAATGAGCAGTTCTTC. This encodes CASSPGTSLFSNEQFF. Complete variable domain (other parts from reference TRBV25-1 and TRBJ2-1): EADIYQTPRYLVIGTGKKITLECSQTMGHDKMYWYQQDPGMELHLIHYSYGVNSTEKGDLSSESTVSRIRTEHFPLTLESARPSHTSQYLCASSPGTSLFSNEQFFGPGTRLTVL.

The chain recombines TRBV7-3 with TRBJ2-7; 9 bases map to TRBD2. V dropped 2 bases and J dropped 7; count of bases not matched to a gene: 3. CDR1 and CDR2 from the germline V gene are SGHTA and FQGTGA. The CDR3 is 13 residues long. CDR3 protein: CASSLSGLAEQYF. In nucleotides, the CDR3 is TGTGCCAGCAGCTTATCCGGACTAGCGGAGCAGTACTTC.

The chain carries TRBV5-4 and TRBJ1-2; TRBD1 might be the D (5 bases). There are 15 residues in the CDR3. Per the germline V gene, CDR1 is SGHNT and CDR2 is YYREEE (reference sequence). V lost 0 bases and J lost 3, with 12 bases in between. This CDR3 is CASSLAAQGHYGYTF. In nucleotides, the CDR3 is TGTGCCAGCAGCTTGGCCGCTCAGGGCCACTATGGCTACACCTTC.